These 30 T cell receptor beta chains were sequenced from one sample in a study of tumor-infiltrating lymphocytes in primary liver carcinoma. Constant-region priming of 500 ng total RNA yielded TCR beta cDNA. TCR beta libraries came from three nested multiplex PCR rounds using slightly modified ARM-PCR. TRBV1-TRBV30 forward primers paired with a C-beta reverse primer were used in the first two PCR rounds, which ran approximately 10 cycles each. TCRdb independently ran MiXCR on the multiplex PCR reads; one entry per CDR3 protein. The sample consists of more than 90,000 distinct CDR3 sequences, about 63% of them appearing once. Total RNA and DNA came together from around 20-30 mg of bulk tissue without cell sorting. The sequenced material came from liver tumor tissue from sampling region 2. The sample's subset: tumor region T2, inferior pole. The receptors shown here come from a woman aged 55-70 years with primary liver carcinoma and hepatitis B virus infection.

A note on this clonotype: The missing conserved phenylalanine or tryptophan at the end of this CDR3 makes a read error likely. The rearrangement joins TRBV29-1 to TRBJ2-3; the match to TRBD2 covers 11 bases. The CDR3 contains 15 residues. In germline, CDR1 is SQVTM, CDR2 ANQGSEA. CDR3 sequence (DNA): TGCAGCATGGGACTAGCGGAATCTAGCACATATACGCAGTATTAT. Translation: CSMGLAESSTYTQYY.

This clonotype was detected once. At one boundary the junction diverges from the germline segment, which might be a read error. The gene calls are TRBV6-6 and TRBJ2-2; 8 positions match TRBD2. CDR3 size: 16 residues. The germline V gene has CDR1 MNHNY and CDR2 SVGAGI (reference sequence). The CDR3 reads CVSSYPAGESTGKLFF. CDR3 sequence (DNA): TGTGTCAGCAGTTACCCAGCGGGAGAGAGCACCGGGAAGCTGTTTTTT.

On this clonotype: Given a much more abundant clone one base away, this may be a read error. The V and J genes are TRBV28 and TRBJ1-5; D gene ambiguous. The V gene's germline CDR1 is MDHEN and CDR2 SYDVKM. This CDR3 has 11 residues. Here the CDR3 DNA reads TGTGCCAGCAGGGGAAGTCAGTCCCAGCATTTT. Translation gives CASRGSQSQHF.

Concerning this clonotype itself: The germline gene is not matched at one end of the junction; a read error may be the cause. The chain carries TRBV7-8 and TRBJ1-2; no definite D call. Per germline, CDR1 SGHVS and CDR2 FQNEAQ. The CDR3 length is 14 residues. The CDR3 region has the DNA TGTGCCAACAGCCCGACTGGGGAGGCGGGTGGCTACACCTTC. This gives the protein CANSPTGEAGGYTF.

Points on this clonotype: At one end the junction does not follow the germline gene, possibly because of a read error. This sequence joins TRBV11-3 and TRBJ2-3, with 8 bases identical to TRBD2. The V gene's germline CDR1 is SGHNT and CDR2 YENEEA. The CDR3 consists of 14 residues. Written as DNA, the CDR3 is TGTTCCAGCAGCTTCAGGACTAGCACAGACAGGCAGTATTTT. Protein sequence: CSSSFRTSTDRQYF. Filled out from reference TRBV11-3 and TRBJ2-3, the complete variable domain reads EAGVVQSPRYKIIEKKQPVAFWCNPISGHNTLYWYLQNLGQGPELLIRYENEEAVDDSQLPKDRFSAERLKGVDSTLKIQPAELGDSAVYLCSSSFRTSTDRQYFGPGTRLTVL.

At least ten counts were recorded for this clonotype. The CDR3 loop reads CASSLYSGAYEQYF. As DNA, the CDR3 is TGCGCCAGCAGCTTGTATTCGGGGGCCTACGAGCAGTACTTC. J is TRBJ2-7 and V is TRBV5-1; TRBD2 is a possible D gene (6 bases). Germline-derived CDR1 and CDR2 are SGHRS and YFSETQ. V lost 1 base to trimming and J lost 2 bases, with 10 bases between them. The CDR3 consists of 14 residues.

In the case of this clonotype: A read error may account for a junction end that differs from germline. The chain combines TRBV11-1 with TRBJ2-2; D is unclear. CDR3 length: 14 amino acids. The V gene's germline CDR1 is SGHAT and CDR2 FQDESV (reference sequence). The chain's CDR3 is CASKPSLDTWELFF. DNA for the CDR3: TGTGCTAGCAAACCGAGCCTTGACACCTGGGAGCTGTTTTTT.

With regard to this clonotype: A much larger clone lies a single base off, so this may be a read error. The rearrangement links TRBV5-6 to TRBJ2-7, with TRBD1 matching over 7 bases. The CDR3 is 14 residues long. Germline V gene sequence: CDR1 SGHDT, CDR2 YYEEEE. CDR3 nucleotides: TGTGCCAACAGCTTGACAGGGACCTCCTACGAGCAGTACTTC. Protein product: CANSLTGTSYEQYF.

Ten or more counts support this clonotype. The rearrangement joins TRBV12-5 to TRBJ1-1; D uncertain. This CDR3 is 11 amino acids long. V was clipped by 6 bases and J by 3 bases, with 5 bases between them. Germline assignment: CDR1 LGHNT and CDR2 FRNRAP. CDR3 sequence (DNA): TGTGCTAGTGGACACTACACTGAAGCTTTCTTT. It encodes CASGHYTEAFF.

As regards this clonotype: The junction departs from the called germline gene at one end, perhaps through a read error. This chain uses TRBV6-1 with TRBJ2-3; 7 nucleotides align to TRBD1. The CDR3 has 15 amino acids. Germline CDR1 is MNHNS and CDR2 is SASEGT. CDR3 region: CACRVGDRVTDTQYF. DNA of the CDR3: TGTGCCTGCAGAGTAGGTGACAGGGTTACGGATACGCAGTATTTT.

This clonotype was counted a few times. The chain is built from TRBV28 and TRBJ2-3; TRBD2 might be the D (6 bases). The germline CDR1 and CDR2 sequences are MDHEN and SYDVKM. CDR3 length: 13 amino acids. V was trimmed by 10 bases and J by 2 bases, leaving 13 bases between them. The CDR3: CATGGASTDTQYF. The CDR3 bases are TGTGCCACCGGCGGGGCATCCACAGATACGCAGTATTTT.

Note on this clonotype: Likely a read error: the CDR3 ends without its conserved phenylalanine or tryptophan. The CDR3 DNA follows: TGTGCCAGCAGCTTAGTTCCGTCCTACAATGAGCAGTTCCTC. Its protein product is CASSLVPSYNEQFL. The rearrangement uses TRBV7-8 and TRBJ2-1, with D hard to call. Between the trimmed V and J ends, which lost 1 base and 1 base, there was a span of 5 bases. Germline-derived CDR1 and CDR2 are SGHVS and FQNEAQ. The CDR3 runs 14 residues.

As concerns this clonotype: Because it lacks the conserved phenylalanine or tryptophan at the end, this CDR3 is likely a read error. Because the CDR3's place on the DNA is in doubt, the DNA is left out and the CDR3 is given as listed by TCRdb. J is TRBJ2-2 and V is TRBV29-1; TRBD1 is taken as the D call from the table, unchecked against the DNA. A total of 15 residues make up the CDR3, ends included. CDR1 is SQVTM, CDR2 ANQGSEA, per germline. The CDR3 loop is CSARAGTTNTGELFL.

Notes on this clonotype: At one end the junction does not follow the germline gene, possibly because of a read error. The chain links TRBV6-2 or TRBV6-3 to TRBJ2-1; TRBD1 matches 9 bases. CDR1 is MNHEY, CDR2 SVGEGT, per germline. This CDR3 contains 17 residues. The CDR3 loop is CASSYLIVDRGHNEQFF. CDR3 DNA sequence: TGTGCCAGCAGTTACCTTATAGTGGACAGGGGTCACAATGAGCAATTCTTC.

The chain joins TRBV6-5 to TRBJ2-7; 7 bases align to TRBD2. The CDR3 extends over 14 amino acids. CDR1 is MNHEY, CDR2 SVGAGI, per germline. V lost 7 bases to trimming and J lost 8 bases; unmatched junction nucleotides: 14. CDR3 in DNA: TGTGCCAGCATCTCGGGACTAACGGGAGGAAAGCAGTACTTC. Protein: CASISGLTGGKQYF.

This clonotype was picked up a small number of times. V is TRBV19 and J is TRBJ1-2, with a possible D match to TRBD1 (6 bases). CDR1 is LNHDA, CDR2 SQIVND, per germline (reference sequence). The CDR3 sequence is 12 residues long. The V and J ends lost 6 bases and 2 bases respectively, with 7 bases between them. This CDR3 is CASSGQNYGYTF. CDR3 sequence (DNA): TGTGCCAGTAGCGGACAGAACTATGGCTACACCTTC.

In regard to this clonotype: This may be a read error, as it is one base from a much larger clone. The DNA for the CDR3 is TGTGCCAGCAAGGGGGAGACTGGCGAGCAGTACTTC. Translating gives CASKGETGEQYF. This chain joins TRBV2 and TRBJ2-7; TRBD1 might be the D (6 bases). Germline values: CDR1 SNHLY, CDR2 FYNNEI. The CDR3 spans 12 residues. Trimming removed 7 bases at V and 6 bases at J, with 13 bases between.

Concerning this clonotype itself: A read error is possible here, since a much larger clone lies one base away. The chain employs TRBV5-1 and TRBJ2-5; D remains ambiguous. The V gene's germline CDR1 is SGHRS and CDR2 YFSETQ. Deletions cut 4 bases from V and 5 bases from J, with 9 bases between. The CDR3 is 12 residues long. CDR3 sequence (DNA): TGCGCCAGCAGCCCCCTGGGGGAGACCCAGTACTTC. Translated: CASSPLGETQYF. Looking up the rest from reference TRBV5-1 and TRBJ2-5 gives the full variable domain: KAGVTQTPRYLIKTRGQQVTLSCSPISGHRSVSWYQQTPGQGLQFLFEYFSETQRNKGNFPGRFSGRQFSNSRSEMNVSTLELGDSALYLCASSPLGETQYFGPGTRLLVL.

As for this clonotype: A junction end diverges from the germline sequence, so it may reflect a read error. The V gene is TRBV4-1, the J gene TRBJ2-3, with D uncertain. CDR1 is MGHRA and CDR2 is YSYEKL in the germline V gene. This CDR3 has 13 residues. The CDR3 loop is CASRGHGIDMQYF. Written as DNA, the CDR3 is TGCGCCAGCAGGGGCCATGGGATAGATATGCAGTATTTT.

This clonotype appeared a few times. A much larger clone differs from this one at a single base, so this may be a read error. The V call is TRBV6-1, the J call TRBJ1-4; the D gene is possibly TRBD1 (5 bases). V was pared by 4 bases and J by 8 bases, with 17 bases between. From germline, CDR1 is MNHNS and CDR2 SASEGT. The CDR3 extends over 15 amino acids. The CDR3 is CASSARWGAAEKLFF. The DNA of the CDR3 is TGTGCCAGCAGTGCAAGGTGGGGCGCGGCCGAAAAACTGTTTTTT.

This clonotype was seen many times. The CDR3 spells CSVEEAASGSVIYEQYF. The CDR3 DNA sequence: TGCAGCGTTGAAGAGGCGGCTAGCGGGAGTGTTATCTACGAGCAGTACTTC. The J gene is TRBJ2-7, the V gene TRBV29-1; 10 positions agree with TRBD2. The CDR3 sequence is 17 residues long. V lost 0 bases and J lost 3; bases outside the gene matches: 11. The V gene's germline CDR1 is SQVTM and CDR2 ANQGSEA.

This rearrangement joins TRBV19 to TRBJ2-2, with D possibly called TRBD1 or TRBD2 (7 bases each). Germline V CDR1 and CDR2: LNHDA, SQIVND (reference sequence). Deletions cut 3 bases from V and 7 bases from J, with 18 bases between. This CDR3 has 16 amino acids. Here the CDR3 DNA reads TGTGCCAGTAGTATCAGGGGGGGCAGTATGAGCGGGGAGCTGTTTTTT. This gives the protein CASSIRGGSMSGELFF.

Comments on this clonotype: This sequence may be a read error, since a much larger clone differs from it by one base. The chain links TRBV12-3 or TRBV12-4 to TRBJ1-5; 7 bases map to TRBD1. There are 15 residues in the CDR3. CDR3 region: CASSPQGRRDHPQHF. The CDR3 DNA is TGTGCCAGCAGTCCACAGGGGAGAAGAGATCATCCCCAGCATTTT.

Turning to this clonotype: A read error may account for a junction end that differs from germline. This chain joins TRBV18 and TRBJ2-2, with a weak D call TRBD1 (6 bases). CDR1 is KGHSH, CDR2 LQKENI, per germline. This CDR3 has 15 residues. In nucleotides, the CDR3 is TGTGCCAGCTCACCAAGGGGGACGAACGCCGGGGAGCTGTTTTTT. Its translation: CASSPRGTNAGELFF. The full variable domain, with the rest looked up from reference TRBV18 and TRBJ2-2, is NAGVMQNPRHLVRRRGQEARLRCSPMKGHSHVYWYRQLPEEGLKFMVYLQKENIIDESGMPKERFSAEFPKEGPSILRIQQVVRGDSAAYFCASSPRGTNAGELFFGEGSRLTVL.

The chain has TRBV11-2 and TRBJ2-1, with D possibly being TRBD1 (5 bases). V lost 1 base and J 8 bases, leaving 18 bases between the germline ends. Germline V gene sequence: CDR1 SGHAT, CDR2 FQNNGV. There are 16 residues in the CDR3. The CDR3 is CASSLGAEGANDEQFF. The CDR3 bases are TGTGCCAGCAGCTTAGGGGCAGAAGGGGCCAACGATGAGCAGTTCTTC.

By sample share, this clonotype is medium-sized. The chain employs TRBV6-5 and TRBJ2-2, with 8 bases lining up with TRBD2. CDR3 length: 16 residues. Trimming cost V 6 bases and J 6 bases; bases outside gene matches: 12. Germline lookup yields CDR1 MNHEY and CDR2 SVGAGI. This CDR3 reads CASRFGLAGSAGELFF. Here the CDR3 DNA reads TGTGCCAGCAGATTTGGCCTAGCGGGTTCTGCCGGGGAGCTGTTTTTT.

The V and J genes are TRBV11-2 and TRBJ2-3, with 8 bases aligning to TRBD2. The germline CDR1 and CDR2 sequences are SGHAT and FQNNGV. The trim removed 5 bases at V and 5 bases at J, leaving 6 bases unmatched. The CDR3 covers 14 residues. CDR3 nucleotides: TGTGCCAGCAGCCTTGGACTAGCAGGAGATACGCAGTATTTT. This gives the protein CASSLGLAGDTQYF.

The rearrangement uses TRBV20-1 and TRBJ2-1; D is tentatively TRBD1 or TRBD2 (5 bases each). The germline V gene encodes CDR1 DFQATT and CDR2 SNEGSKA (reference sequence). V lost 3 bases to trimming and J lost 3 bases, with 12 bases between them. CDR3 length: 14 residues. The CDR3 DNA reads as TGCAGTGCTAGCCTGGGGGAACTCTACAATGAGCAGTTCTTC. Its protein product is CSASLGELYNEQFF.

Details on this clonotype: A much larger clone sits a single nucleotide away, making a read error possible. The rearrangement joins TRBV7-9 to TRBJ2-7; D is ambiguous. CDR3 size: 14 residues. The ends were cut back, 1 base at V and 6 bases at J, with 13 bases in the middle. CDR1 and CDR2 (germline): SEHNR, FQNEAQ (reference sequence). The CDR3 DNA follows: TGTGCCAGCAGCTTAGAGTTAGGTATCACCGAGCAGTACTTC. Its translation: CASSLELGITEQYF.

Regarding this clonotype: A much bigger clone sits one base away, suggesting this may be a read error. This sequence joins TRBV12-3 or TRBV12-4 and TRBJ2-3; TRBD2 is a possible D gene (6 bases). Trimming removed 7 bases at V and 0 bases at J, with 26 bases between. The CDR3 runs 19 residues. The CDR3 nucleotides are TGTGCCAGCACCCGACGGGAACTAGCCGAGTGGGTGAGCACAGATACGCAGTATTTT. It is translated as CASTRRELAEWVSTDTQYF.